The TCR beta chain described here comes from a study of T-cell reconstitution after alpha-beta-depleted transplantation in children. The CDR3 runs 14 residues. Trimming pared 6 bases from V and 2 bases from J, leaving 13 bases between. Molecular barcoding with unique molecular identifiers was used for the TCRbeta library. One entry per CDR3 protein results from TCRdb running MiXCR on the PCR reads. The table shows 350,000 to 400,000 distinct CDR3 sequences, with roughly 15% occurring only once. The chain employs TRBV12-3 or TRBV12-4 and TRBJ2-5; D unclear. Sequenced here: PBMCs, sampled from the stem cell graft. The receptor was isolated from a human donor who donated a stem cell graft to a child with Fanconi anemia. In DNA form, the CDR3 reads TGTGCCAGCAGCTCGGGCTTGCATCAAGAGACCCAGTACTTC. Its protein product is CASSSGLHQETQYF.